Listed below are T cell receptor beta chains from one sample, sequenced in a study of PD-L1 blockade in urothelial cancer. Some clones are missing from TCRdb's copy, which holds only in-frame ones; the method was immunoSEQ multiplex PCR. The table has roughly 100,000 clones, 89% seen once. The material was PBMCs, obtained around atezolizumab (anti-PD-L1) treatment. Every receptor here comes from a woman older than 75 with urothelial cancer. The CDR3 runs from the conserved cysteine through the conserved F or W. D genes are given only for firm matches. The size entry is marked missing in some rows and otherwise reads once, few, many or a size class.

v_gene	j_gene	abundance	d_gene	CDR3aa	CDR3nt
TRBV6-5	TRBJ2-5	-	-	CASSYYKGFGTQYF	TGTGCCAGCAGTTACTATAAGGGGTTCGGGACCCAGTACTTC
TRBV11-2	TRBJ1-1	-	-	CASSPTTGSNTEAFF	TGTGCCAGCAGCCCAACCACAGGGTCGAACACTGAAGCTTTCTTT
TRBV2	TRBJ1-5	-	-	CASSEDAGGQPQHF	TGTGCCAGCAGTGAAGACGCGGGGGGTCAGCCCCAGCATTTT
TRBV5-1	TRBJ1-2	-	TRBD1	CASSFRQGALQGYGYTF	TGCGCCAGCAGCTTCAGGCAGGGGGCGCTTCAGGGCTATGGCTACACCTTC
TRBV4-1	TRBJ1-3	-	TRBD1	CASSQRTGLTGNTIYF	TGCGCCAGCAGCCAAAGGACAGGGCTCACTGGAAACACCATATATTTT
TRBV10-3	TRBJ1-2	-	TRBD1	CAIRGDSSHGYTF	TGTGCCATCAGGGGGGACAGCTCCCACGGCTACACCTTC
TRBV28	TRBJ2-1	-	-	CASSLLLVNEQFF	TGTGCCAGCAGTTTACTCCTCGTAAATGAGCAGTTCTTC
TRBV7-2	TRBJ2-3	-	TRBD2	CASRTGTSGSEQYF	TGTGCCAGCAGGACCGGGACTAGCGGGTCCGAGCAGTATTTT
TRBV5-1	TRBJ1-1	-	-	CASSHGGSEAFF	TGCGCCAGCAGCCACGGGGGGTCTGAAGCTTTCTTT
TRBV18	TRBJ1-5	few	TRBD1	CASSLDRGQRQPQHF	TGTGCCAGCTCACTTGACAGGGGGCAAAGGCAGCCCCAGCATTTT
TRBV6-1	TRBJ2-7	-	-	CASSEWGYSYEQYF	TGTGCCAGCAGTGAATGGGGCTACTCCTACGAGCAGTACTTC
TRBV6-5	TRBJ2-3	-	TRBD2	CASSRGLAGLDTQYF	TGTGCCAGCAGTCGTGGACTAGCGGGATTAGATACGCAGTATTTT
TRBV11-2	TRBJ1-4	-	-	CASRGRGSNEKLFF	TGTGCCAGCCGCGGAAGAGGCTCTAATGAAAAACTGTTTTTT
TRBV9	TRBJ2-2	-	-	CASSAIGGELFF	TGTGCCAGCAGCGCCATCGGCGGGGAGCTGTTTTTT
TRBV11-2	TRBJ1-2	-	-	CASSLARVDYGYTF	TGTGCCAGCAGCTTAGCCAGGGTGGACTATGGCTACACCTTC